This section outlines one T cell receptor (beta chain) sequence together with its context. What it recognizes is unknown. The J segment lost 8 bases and the V segment lost 6 bases, leaving 16 bases of the junction unmatched. Germline V gives CDR1 SGHAT, CDR2 FQDESV (reference sequence). This CDR3 is built from 16 residues. The sample comes from a study of T cell repertoires in cytomegalovirus infection. Findings and caveats of the study: The cumulative frequency of public TCR beta families identified carriers of CMV plus the relevant HLA.

MiXCR was run by TCRdb on the reads, yielding one entry per CDR3 protein. The repertoire holds approximately 630,000 distinct CDR3 sequences, with approximately 24% as singletons. The TCR comes from a human donor in good health (CMV status not recorded). Some clones in this sample may be carry-over from other donors' samples. The material sequenced was CD8+ T cells from PBMCs. V and J are TRBV11-1 and TRBJ2-1, with 7 positions matching TRBD1. The CDR3 region is CASSPGGQYPNYEQFF. The CDR3 nucleotides are TGTGCCAGCAGTCCTGGGGGACAGTACCCCAATTATGAGCAGTTCTTC.